These 5 T cell receptor beta chains originate from one sample sequenced in a study of blood T cell repertoires in COVID-19. Profiling relied on immunoSEQ multiplex PCR, and the TCRdb table lists in-frame clones only, not all of them. The sample records under 55,000 clones, roughly 87% being singletons. Sequencing was carried out using peripheral blood. The source is an elderly woman with active COVID-19.

By sample share, this clone is medium-sized (0.01 to 0.1%). The chain combines TRBV7-6 with TRBJ1-5; TRBD1 is a possible D gene (5 bases). The CDR3 loop spans 15 amino acids. Trimming removed 0 bases from V and 7 bases from J, with 13 bases in between. Germline CDR1 SGHVS, CDR2 FNYEAQ. The CDR3, as DNA: TGTGCCAGCAGCTTAGCATGGGGGGACGGGCAGCCCCAGCATTTT. It specifies CASSLAWGDGQPQHF.

This chain uses TRBV28 with TRBJ2-7; unclear D gene. The V end was cut by 5 bases, the J end by 5 bases, with 10 bases between. Germline CDR1 MDHEN, CDR2 SYDVKM. CDR3 length: 12 amino acids. The CDR3 DNA follows: TGTGCCAGCAGTCACCTAGATGACGAGCAGTACTTC. It yields the protein CASSHLDDEQYF.

This clone was found once. The chain recombines TRBV24-1 with TRBJ2-5, with D perhaps TRBD2 (7 bases). CDR1 is KGHDR and CDR2 is SFDVKD in the germline V gene. Trimming shortened V by 6 bases and J by 3 bases, and 13 bases separated the two germline ends. The CDR3 has 14 residues. The CDR3: CATSRGAPKETQYF. The CDR3 DNA is TGTGCCACCAGTCGGGGGGCCCCTAAAGAGACCCAGTACTTC.

V usage is TRBV7-2 and J usage is TRBJ2-1, with 8 bases lining up with TRBD2. CDR1 and CDR2 from the germline V gene are SGHTA and FQGNSA. The CDR3 sequence is 13 residues long. With 8 bases clipped from V and 5 bases from J, the junction kept 5 bases outside the gene matches. The CDR3 DNA reads TGTGCCAGCTCTAGCGGGCCTAACAATGAGCAGTTCTTC. Amino acid sequence: CASSSGPNNEQFF.

The chain is built from TRBV24-1 and TRBJ2-3, with 7 bases identical to TRBD1. Germline V gives CDR1 KGHDR, CDR2 SFDVKD. The ends lost 5 bases at V and 1 base at J; junction bases unmatched: 5. The CDR3 covers 15 residues. Here the CDR3 DNA reads TGTGCCACCAGTGCCTGGGACAGTGGCACAGATACGCAGTATTTT. It encodes CATSAWDSGTDTQYF.